What follows are 11 T cell receptor beta chains derived from one specimen sequenced in a study of PD-L1 blockade in urothelial cancer. Sequencing was performed with immunoSEQ multiplex PCR; in TCRdb, only in-frame clones are kept and a portion is missing. The data contain about 29,000 clones, around 84% of them singletons. Sample: PBMCs, taken around atezolizumab (anti-PD-L1) treatment. The receptors here all came from a man over 45 with urothelial cancer.

This chain connects TRBV25-1 to TRBJ2-5; D is unclear. This CDR3 region has 13 residues. The germline V and J ends were trimmed by 3 bases and 5 bases, with 10 bases remaining between them. The germline gives CDR1 MGHDK, CDR2 SYGVNS. CDR3 sequence reads: CASSDRVHETQYF. CDR3 coding DNA: TGTGCCAGCAGTGATCGGGTGCACGAGACCCAGTACTTC.

CDR3 coding DNA: TGTGCCCCGAGAAGGCAGGGGCCTCCCTACGAGCAGTACTTC. As protein: CAPRRQGPPYEQYF. The chain combines TRBV27 with TRBJ2-7; the D gene is possibly TRBD1 (6 bases). Germline CDR1 and CDR2: MNHEY and SMNVEV (reference sequence). V lost 11 bases and J lost 2, with 19 bases in between. The CDR3 sequence is 14 residues long.

V gene TRBV2 combines with J gene TRBJ2-1; 7 bases fit TRBD1. V dropped 8 bases and J dropped 1; count of bases not matched to a gene: 5. Germline loops: CDR1 SNHLY, CDR2 FYNNEI. This CDR3 region has 14 residues. CDR3 in amino acids: CASDDRVSYNEQFF. The CDR3 DNA follows: TGTGCCAGCGACGACAGGGTATCCTACAATGAGCAGTTCTTC.

The chain links TRBV18 to TRBJ2-7; tentative D call: TRBD1 (6 bases). CDR3 size: 15 residues. V lost 0 bases to trimming and J lost 5 bases, with 14 bases between them. Germline assignment: CDR1 KGHSH and CDR2 LQKENI. The CDR3 here is CASSPPSRGINEQYF. In nucleotides, the CDR3 is TGTGCCAGCTCACCACCGAGCAGGGGTATCAACGAGCAGTACTTC.

CDR3 DNA sequence: TGTGCCAGCAGCTTGGGGAGCGGGGAGCTGTTTTTT. It is translated as CASSLGSGELFF. This chain joins TRBV7-9 and TRBJ2-2, with a weak D call TRBD2 (5 bases). Trimming stripped 3 bases from V and 7 bases from J, with 6 bases between. Germline CDR1 reads SEHNR; CDR2 reads FQNEAQ (reference sequence). CDR3 size: 12 residues.

The chain couples TRBV28 to TRBJ2-7; a possible D gene is TRBD2 (6 bases). The CDR3 has 15 residues. Germline V gene data show CDR1 as MDHEN and CDR2 as SYDVKM. V was shortened by 3 bases and J by 4 bases, with 16 bases between the two germline ends. Written as DNA, the CDR3 is TGTGCCAGCAGTTTTTTAGGAGGGGATAGGTACGAGCAGTACTTC. Translating it yields CASSFLGGDRYEQYF.

The chain is built from TRBV5-1 and TRBJ2-2; D perhaps matches TRBD1 (6 bases). Germline CDR1 SGHRS, CDR2 YFSETQ. V gave up 2 bases and J gave up 5 bases, with 13 bases separating them. This CDR3 region has 15 residues. CDR3 in DNA: TGCGCCAGCAGCTTCACAGGGATTCGGACCGGGGAGCTGTTTTTT. This translates into CASSFTGIRTGELFF.

CDR3 region: CASNFLAGGNTGELFF. CDR3 sequence (DNA): TGCGCCAGCAATTTCCTAGCGGGGGGGAACACCGGGGAGCTGTTTTTT. The rearrangement uses TRBV5-1 and TRBJ2-2; 11 nucleotides agree with TRBD2. This CDR3 region has 16 residues. The germline V gene has CDR1 SGHRS and CDR2 YFSETQ. Germline trimming cut 6 bases from V and 1 base from J; bases unmatched to any gene: 5.

V and J are TRBV5-4 and TRBJ2-2; D not certain. The germline V gene encodes CDR1 SGHNT and CDR2 YYREEE (reference sequence). The CDR3 spans 16 residues. V was clipped by 0 bases and J by 6 bases, with 15 bases between them. This chain's CDR3 is CASSLVRSLDAGELFF. CDR3 DNA sequence: TGTGCCAGCAGCTTGGTGAGGTCCCTAGACGCCGGGGAGCTGTTTTTT.

V is TRBV6-1 and J is TRBJ2-4, with a tentative D call TRBD1 (5 bases). The CDR3 loop spans 14 amino acids. Germline CDR1 is MNHNS and CDR2 is SASEGT. V dropped 7 bases and J dropped 6 bases, with 16 bases sitting between them. CDR3 sequence: CASKKEGASNIQYF. CDR3 DNA: TGTGCCAGCAAGAAGGAAGGGGCCTCAAACATTCAGTACTTC.

The chain is built from TRBV27 and TRBJ2-1; 11 bases are a match to TRBD1. Germline assignment: CDR1 MNHEY and CDR2 SMNVEV (reference sequence). With 6 bases clipped from V and 7 bases from J, the junction kept 11 bases outside the gene matches. CDR3 length: 16 residues. This CDR3 is CASRDWRTGGENEQFF. CDR3 DNA sequence: TGTGCCAGCAGGGACTGGCGGACAGGGGGCGAAAATGAGCAGTTCTTC.